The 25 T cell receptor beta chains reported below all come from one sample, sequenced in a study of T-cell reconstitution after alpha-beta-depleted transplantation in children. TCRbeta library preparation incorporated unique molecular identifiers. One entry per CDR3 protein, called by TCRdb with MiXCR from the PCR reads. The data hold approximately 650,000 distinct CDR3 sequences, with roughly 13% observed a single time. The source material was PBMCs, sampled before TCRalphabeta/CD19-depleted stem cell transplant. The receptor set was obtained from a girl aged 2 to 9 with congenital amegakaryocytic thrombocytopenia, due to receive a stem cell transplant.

CDR3 loop: CASSARWGDTGELFF. Written as DNA, the CDR3 is TGCGCCAGCAGCGCCAGATGGGGTGACACCGGGGAGCTGTTTTTT. The V and J genes are TRBV5-1 and TRBJ2-2; D ambiguous. The V end was cut by 4 bases, the J end by 3 bases, with 13 bases between. The CDR3 runs to 15 residues. Germline assignment: CDR1 SGHRS and CDR2 YFSETQ.

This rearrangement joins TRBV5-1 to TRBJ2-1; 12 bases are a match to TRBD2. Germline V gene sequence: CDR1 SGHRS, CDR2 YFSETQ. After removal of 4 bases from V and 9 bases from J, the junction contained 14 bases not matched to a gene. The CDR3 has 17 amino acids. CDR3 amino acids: CASSDKVDRGLAGEQFF. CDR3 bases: TGCGCCAGCAGCGATAAAGTTGACAGGGGACTAGCGGGTGAGCAGTTCTTC. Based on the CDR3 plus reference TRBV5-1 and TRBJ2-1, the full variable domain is KAGVTQTPRYLIKTRGQQVTLSCSPISGHRSVSWYQQTPGQGLQFLFEYFSETQRNKGNFPGRFSGRQFSNSRSEMNVSTLELGDSALYLCASSDKVDRGLAGEQFFGPGTRLTVL.

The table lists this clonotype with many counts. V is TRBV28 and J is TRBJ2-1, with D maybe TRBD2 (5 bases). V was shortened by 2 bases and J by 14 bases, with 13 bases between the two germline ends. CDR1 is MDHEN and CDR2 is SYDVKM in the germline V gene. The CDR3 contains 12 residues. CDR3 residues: CASSLKRNLEFF. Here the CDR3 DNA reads TGTGCCAGCAGTTTAAAGCGGAATCTGGAGTTCTTC. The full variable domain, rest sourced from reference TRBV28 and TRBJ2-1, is DVKVTQSSRYLVKRTGEKVFLECVQDMDHENMFWYRQDPGLGLRLIYFSYDVKMKEKGDIPEGYSVSREKKERFSLILESASTNQTSMYLCASSLKRNLEFFGPGTRLTVL.

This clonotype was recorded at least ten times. CDR3 DNA sequence: TGCAGTGCTAGACCGTCAAGGACCCTCGGGGAGCTGTTTTTT. This sequence encodes CSARPSRTLGELFF. The J gene is TRBJ2-2, the V gene TRBV20-1; no reliable D call. Trimming removed 2 bases from V and 7 bases from J, with 14 bases in between. The CDR3 length is 14 residues. Germline V CDR1 and CDR2: DFQATT, SNEGSKA (reference sequence).

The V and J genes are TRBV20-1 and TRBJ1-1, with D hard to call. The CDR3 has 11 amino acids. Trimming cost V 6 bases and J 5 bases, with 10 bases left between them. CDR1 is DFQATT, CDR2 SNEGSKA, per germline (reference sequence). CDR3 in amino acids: CSAFLRTEAFF. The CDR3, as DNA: TGCAGTGCGTTCTTGAGAACTGAAGCTTTCTTT.

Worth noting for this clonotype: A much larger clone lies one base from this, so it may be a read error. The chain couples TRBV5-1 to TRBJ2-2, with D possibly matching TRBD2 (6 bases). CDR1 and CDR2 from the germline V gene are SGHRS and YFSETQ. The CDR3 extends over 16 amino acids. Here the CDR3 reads CASSSEGIRVTGGLFF. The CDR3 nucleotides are TGCGCCAGCAGCTCGGAGGGGATCCGGGTGACCGGGGGGCTGTTTTTT.

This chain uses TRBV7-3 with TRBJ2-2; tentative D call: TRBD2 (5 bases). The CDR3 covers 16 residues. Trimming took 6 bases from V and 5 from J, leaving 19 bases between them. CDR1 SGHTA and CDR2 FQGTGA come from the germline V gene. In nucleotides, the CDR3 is TGTGCCAGCAGAATTGCCGGGGATGGTCTGACCGGGGAGCTGTTTTTT. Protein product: CASRIAGDGLTGELFF. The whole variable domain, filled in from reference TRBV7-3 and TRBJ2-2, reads GAGVSQTPSNKVTEKGKYVELRCDPISGHTALYWYRQSLGQGPEFLIYFQGTGAADDSGLPNDRFFAVRPEGSVSTLKIQRTERGDSAVYLCASRIAGDGLTGELFFGEGSRLTVL.

CDR3 amino acids: CATSGLPHNEQFF. The CDR3 DNA reads as TGTGCCACCAGCGGACTACCCCACAATGAGCAGTTCTTC. The V gene is TRBV15, the J gene TRBJ2-1; D may be TRBD2 (6 bases). CDR1 and CDR2 (germline): LNHNV, YYDKDF (reference sequence). Deletions cut 5 bases from V and 5 bases from J, with 10 bases between. The length of the CDR3 is 13 residues.

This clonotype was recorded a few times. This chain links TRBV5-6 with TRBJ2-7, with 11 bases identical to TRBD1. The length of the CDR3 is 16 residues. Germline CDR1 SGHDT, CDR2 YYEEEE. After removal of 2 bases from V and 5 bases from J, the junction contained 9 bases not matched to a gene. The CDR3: CASSLLSDRGRHEQYF. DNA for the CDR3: TGTGCCAGCAGCTTACTTTCGGACAGGGGGCGTCACGAGCAGTACTTC.

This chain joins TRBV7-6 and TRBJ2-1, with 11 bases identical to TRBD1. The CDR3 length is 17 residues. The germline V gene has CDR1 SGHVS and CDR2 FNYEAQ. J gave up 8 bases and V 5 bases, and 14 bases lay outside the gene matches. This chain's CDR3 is CASSDPSGQGARDEQFF. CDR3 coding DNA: TGTGCCAGCAGCGACCCCTCTGGACAGGGGGCGCGCGATGAGCAGTTCTTC. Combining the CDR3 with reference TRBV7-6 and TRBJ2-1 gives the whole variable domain GAGVSQSPRYKVTKRGQDVALRCDPISGHVSLYWYRQALGQGPEFLTYFNYEAQQDKSGLPNDRFSAERPEGSISTLTIQRTEQRDSAMYRCASSDPSGQGARDEQFFGPGTRLTVL.

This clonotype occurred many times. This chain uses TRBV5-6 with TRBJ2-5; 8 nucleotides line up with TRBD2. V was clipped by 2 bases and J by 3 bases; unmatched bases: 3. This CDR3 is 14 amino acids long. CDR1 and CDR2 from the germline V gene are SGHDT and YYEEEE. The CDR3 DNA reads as TGTGCCAGCAGCTTTGGACTAGCCGAAGAGACCCAGTACTTC. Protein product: CASSFGLAEETQYF.

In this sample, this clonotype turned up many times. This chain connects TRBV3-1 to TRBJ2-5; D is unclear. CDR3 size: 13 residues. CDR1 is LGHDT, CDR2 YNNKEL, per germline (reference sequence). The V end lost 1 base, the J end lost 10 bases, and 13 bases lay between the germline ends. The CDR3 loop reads CASSQVPFSRQYF. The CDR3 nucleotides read TGTGCCAGCAGCCAAGTCCCTTTTAGCCGCCAGTACTTC.

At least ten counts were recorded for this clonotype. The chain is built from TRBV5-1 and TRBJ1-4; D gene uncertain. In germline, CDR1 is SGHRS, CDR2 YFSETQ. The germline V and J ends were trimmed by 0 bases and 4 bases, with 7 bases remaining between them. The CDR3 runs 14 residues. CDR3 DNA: TGCGCCAGCAGCTTGGCGGGTCTTAATGAAAAACTGTTTTTT. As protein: CASSLAGLNEKLFF.

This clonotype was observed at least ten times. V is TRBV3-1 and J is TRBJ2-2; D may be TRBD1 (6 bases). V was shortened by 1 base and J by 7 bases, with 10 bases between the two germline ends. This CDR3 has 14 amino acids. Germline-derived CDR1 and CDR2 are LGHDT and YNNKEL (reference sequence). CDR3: CASSQGSGVGELFF. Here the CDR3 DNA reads TGTGCCAGCAGCCAAGGGTCAGGGGTCGGGGAGCTGTTTTTT.

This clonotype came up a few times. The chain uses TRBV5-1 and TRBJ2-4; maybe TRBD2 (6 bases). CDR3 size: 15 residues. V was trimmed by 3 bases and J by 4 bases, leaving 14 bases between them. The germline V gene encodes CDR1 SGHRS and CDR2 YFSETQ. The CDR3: CASSSGDGTKNIQYF. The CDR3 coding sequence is TGCGCCAGCAGCTCGGGGGACGGAACGAAAAACATTCAGTACTTC.

In nucleotides, the CDR3 is TGTGCCAGCAGCTTGGAGCGGGGGCCTCATACGCAGTATTTT. Its protein is CASSLERGPHTQYF. The V gene is TRBV7-9, the J gene TRBJ2-3; 8 nucleotides match TRBD2. The V gene's germline CDR1 is SEHNR and CDR2 FQNEAQ (reference sequence). After removal of 3 bases from V and 7 bases from J, the junction contained 6 bases not matched to a gene. The CDR3 spans 14 residues.

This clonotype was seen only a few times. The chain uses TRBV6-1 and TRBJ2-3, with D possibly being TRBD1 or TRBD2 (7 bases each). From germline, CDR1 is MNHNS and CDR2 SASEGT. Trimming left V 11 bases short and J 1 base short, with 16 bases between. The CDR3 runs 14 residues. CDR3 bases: TGTGCCGGCGGGGGACAGCGGGGCACAGATACGCAGTATTTT. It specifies CAGGGQRGTDTQYF.

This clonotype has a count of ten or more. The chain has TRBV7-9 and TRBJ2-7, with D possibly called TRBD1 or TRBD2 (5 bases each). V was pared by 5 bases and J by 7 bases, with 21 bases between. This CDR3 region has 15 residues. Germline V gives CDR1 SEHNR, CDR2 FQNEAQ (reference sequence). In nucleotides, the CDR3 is TGTGCCAGCAGCCGCCCCGGGACCCAACTAGGGGAGCAGTACTTC. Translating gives CASSRPGTQLGEQYF.

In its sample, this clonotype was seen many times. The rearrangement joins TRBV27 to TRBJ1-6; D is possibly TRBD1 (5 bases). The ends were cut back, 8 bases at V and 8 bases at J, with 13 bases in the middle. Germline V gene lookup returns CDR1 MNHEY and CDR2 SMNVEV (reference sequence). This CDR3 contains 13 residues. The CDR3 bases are TGTGCCAGCGGGGGGACTCCTCATTCACCCCTCCACTTT. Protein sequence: CASGGTPHSPLHF.

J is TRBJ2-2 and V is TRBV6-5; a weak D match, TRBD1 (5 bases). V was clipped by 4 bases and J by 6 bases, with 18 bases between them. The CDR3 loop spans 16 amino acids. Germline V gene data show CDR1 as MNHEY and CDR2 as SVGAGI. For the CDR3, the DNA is TGTGCCAGCAGTTTCCGCGCATCAGGGATCGCCGGGGAGCTGTTTTTT. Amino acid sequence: CASSFRASGIAGELFF.

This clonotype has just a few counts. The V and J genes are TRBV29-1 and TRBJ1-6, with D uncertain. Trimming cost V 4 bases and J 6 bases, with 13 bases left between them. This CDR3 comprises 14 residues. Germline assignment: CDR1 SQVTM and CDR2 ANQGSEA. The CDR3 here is CSVAVEGVNSPLHF. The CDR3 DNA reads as TGCAGCGTTGCGGTGGAGGGAGTTAATTCACCCCTCCACTTT.

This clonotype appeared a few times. The CDR3 nucleotides read TGTGCCACCAGTTCAAGGGAGACCCAGTACTTC. The encoded protein is CATSSRETQYF. V gene TRBV15 combines with J gene TRBJ2-5; D is uncertain. Germline V gene lookup returns CDR1 LNHNV and CDR2 YYDKDF (reference sequence). V was pared by 6 bases and J by 5 bases, with 7 bases between. The CDR3 is made up of 11 amino acids.

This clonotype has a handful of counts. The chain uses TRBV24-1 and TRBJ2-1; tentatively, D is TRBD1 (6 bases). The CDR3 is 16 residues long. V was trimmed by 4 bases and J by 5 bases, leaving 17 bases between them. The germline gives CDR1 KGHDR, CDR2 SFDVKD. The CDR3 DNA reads TGTGCCACCAGTGAAGGACAGATGGGGTCACACAATGAGCAGTTCTTC. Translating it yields CATSEGQMGSHNEQFF.

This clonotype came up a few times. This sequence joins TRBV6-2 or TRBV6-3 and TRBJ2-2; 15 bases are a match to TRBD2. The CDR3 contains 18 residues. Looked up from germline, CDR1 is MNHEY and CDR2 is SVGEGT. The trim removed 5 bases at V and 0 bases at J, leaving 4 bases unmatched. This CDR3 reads CASSKGTSGRPNTGELFF. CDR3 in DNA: TGTGCCAGCAGTAAGGGGACTAGCGGGAGGCCGAACACCGGGGAGCTGTTTTTT.

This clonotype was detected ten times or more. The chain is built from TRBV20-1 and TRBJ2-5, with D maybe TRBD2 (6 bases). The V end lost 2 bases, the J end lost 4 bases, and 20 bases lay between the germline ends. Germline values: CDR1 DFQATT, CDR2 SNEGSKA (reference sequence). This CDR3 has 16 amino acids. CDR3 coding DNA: TGCAGTGCTAGACCCTATGAAGTCGGGAGAGGAGAGACCCAGTACTTC. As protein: CSARPYEVGRGETQYF.